The T cell receptor (beta chain) described here comes from a study of T cell changes during pregnancy in multiple sclerosis. Repertoires were generated with immunoSEQ multiplex PCR, while TCRdb's copy carries only in-frame clones and drops some. The sample contains 20,000 to 25,000 clones, 85% of which appear only once. The CDR3 contains 12 residues. The germline V gene has CDR1 SGHNT and CDR2 YYREEE (reference sequence). The trim removed 0 bases at V and 9 bases at J, leaving 0 bases unmatched. This sequence joins TRBV5-4 and TRBJ2-1, with 7 positions matching TRBD2. This receptor was taken from a female donor in good health, enrolled as a control in a pregnancy study. The starting material was CD8+ T cells from peripheral blood mononuclear cells, obtained in the first trimester of pregnancy. CDR3 sequence: CASSLGTSEQFF. Here the CDR3 DNA reads TGTGCCAGCAGCTTGGGGACTAGTGAGCAGTTCTTC.